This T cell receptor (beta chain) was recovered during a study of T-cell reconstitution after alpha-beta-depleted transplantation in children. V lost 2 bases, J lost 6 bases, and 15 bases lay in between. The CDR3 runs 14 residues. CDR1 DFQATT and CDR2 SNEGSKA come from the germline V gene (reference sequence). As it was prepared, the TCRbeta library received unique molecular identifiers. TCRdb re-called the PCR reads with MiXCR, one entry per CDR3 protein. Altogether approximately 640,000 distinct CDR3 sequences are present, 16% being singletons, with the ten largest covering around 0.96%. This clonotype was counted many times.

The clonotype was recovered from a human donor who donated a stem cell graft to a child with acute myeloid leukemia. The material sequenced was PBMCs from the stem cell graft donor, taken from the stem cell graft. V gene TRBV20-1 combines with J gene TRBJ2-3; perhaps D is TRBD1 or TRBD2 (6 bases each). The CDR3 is CSARRGRRGDTQYF. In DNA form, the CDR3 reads TGCAGTGCTAGAAGGGGGAGGAGAGGCGATACGCAGTATTTT.